This T cell receptor beta chain was sequenced in a study of blood T cell repertoires in COVID-19. The overall study: Some COVID-19 samples were acute and others convalescent; all came from the United States, Italy and Spain.

The table came from immunoSEQ multiplex PCR; TCRdb's copy has only in-frame clones and leaves some out. The table has some 290,000 clones, approximately 87% seen once. Sample: peripheral blood. This sequence was found in a woman in her thirties with COVID-19, enrolled during active disease.

The CDR3 DNA sequence: TGCGCCAGCAGCCAAGATCGGACTCGAAACTACGAGCAGTACTTC. Amino acid sequence: CASSQDRTRNYEQYF. The V call is TRBV4-1, the J call TRBJ2-7; D is perhaps TRBD2 (5 bases). The CDR3 spans 15 residues. V gave up 0 bases and J gave up 3 bases, with 12 bases separating them. Germline CDR1 is MGHRA and CDR2 is YSYEKL.